Sequencing of this TCR beta chain was carried out in a study of blood T cell repertoires in COVID-19. The CDR3 spans 13 residues. Trimming removed 0 bases from V and 8 bases from J, with 10 bases in between. The germline CDR1 and CDR2 sequences are PRHDT and FYEKMQ (reference sequence). Libraries were prepared by immunoSEQ multiplex PCR; TCRdb keeps only in-frame clonotypes and omits some of them. The data show roughly 75,000 clones, 70% to 85% seen once. V and J are TRBV13 and TRBJ1-1; D perhaps matches TRBD1 (6 bases). This sequence originates from a man aged 70-80 years with acute or convalescent COVID-19. The specimen was peripheral blood. The chain's CDR3 is CASSLGADREAFF. As DNA, the CDR3 is TGTGCCAGCAGCTTAGGGGCAGACAGGGAAGCTTTCTTT.